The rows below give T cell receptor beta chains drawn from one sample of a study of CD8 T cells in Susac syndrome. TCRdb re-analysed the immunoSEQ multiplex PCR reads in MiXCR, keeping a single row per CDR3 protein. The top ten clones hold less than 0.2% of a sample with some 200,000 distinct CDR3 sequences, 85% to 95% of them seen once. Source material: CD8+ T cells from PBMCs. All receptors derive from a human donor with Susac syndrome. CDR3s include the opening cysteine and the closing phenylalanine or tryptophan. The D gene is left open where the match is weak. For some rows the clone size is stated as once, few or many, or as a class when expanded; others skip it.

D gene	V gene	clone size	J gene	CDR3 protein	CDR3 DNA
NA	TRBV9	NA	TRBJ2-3	CASSGPSASSTDTQYF	TGTGCCAGCAGCGGACCTAGCGCTTCTAGCACAGATACGCAGTATTTT
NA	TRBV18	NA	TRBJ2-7	CASSLRRGVIGQYF	TGTGCCAGCTCCCTCCGGAGGGGGGTCATTGGGCAGTACTTC
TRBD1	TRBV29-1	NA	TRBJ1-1	CSVEQGRGTEAFF	TGCAGCGTAGAACAGGGGAGGGGCACTGAAGCTTTCTTT
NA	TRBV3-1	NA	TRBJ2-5	CASSQFPRREGETQYF	TGTGCCAGCAGCCAATTCCCCCGCAGGGAAGGAGAGACCCAGTACTTC
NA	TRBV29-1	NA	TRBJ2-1	CSVDSPGPLGYNEQFF	TGCAGCGTTGATTCCCCGGGACCCCTAGGCTACAATGAGCAGTTCTTC
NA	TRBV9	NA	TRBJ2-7	CASSAPERGVPSYEQYF	TGTGCCAGCAGCGCGCCCGAAAGGGGGGTCCCCTCCTACGAGCAGTACTTC
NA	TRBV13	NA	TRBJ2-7	CASSSRLLGLSYEQYF	TGTGCCAGCAGCTCCCGTTTATTAGGGCTCTCCTACGAGCAGTACTTC
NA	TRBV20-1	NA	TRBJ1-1	CSAKSGGQGGTEAFF	TGCAGTGCTAAGTCAGGTGGGCAGGGTGGCACTGAAGCTTTCTTT
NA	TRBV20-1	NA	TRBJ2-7	CSARLVAGPAYEQYF	TGCAGTGCTAGATTGGTGGCAGGGCCCGCCTACGAGCAGTACTTC
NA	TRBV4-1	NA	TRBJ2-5	CASSAAGTQYF	TGCGCCAGCAGCGCTGCGGGGACCCAGTACTTC
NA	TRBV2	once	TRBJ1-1	CASSQITGGRIGTEAFF	TGTGCCAGCAGCCAAATAACCGGGGGGCGCATTGGCACTGAAGCTTTCTTT
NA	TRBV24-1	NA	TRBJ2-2	CATSDSITGELFF	TGTGCCACCAGTGATTCGATCACCGGGGAGCTGTTTTTT
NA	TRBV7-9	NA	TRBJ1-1	CASSPPTLMNTEAFF	TGTGCCAGCAGCCCTCCAACCCTCATGAACACTGAAGCTTTCTTT
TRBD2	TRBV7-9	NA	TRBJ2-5	CASLAGAQETQYF	TGTGCCAGCTTAGCGGGAGCCCAAGAGACCCAGTACTTC
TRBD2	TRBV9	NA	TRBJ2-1	CASSVVAGPYPEQFF	TGTGCCAGCAGCGTAGTAGCGGGCCCCTATCCTGAGCAGTTCTTC
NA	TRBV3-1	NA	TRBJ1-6	CASSKSPGDWRSPLHF	TGTGCCAGCAGCAAAAGTCCTGGGGATTGGCGTTCACCCCTCCACTTT
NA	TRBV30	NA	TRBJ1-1	CAWSVRVDEAFF	TGTGCCTGGAGTGTTAGGGTTGATGAAGCTTTCTTT
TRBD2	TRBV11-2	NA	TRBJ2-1	CASSLNSGGNNEQFF	TGTGCCAGCAGCTTAAATAGCGGGGGGAACAATGAGCAGTTCTTC
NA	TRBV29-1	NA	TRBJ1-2	CSPEGPPNYGYTF	TGCAGCCCCGAAGGTCCTCCCAACTATGGCTACACCTTC
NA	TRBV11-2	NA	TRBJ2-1	CASSLGASPYNEQFF	TGTGCCAGCAGCTTAGGGGCTAGCCCCTACAATGAGCAGTTCTTC
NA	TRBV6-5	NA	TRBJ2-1	CASKSLLTTEQFF	TGTGCCAGCAAAAGCCTGTTAACAACTGAGCAGTTCTTC
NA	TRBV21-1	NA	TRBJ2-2	CASSKPRGEDGELFF	TGTGCCAGCAGCAAACCCAGGGGGGAAGACGGGGAGCTGTTTTTT
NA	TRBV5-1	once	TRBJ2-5	CASSLGSGAYGETQYF	TGCGCCAGCAGCTTGGGCTCAGGCGCGTATGGGGAGACCCAGTACTTC
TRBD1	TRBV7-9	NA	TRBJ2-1	CASSATGLNEQFF	TGTGCCAGCAGCGCGACAGGGCTAAATGAGCAGTTCTTC
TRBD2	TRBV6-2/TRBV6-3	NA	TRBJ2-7	CASKGSGAYEQYF	TGTGCCAGCAAAGGTAGCGGGGCGTACGAGCAGTACTTC
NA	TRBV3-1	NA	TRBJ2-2	CASSPWGGELFF	TGTGCCAGCAGCCCCTGGGGCGGGGAGCTGTTTTTT
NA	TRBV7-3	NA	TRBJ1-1	CASSLSPPLNTEAFF	TGTGCCAGCAGCTTAAGTCCCCCCTTGAACACTGAAGCTTTCTTT
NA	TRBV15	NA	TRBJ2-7	CATSRAWRGAPSYEQYF	TGTGCCACCAGCAGAGCATGGAGAGGGGCCCCCTCCTACGAGCAGTACTTC
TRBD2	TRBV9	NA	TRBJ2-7	CASSATGTSGTEQYF	TGTGCCAGCAGCGCGACCGGGACTAGCGGAACCGAGCAGTACTTC
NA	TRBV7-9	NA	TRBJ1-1	CASSQNRVEAFF	TGTGCCAGCAGCCAGAACAGGGTCGAGGCTTTCTTT
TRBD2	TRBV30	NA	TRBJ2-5	CACLAGGQETQYF	TGTGCCTGCCTAGCGGGGGGGCAAGAGACCCAGTACTTC
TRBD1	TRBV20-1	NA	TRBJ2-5	CSARDPQDRGQETQYF	TGCAGTGCTAGAGATCCCCAGGACAGGGGGCAAGAGACCCAGTACTTC
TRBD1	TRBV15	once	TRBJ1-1	CATSTDYADRSLNAEAFF	TGTGCCACCAGCACAGATTACGCGGACAGGTCCCTTAACGCTGAAGCTTTCTTT
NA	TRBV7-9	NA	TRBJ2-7	CASSLEGGAVEQYF	TGTGCCAGCAGCTTGGAGGGGGGGGCCGTCGAGCAGTACTTC
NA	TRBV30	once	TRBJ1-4	CAWGGTTNEKLFF	TGTGCCTGGGGTGGTACAACTAATGAAAAACTGTTTTTT
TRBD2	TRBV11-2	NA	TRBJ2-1	CASRSGRAVGDEQFF	TGTGCCAGCAGGAGCGGGAGGGCCGTTGGCGATGAGCAGTTCTTC
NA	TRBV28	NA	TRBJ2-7	CASSPRRVTYEQYF	TGTGCCAGCAGTCCCAGACGGGTTACCTACGAGCAGTACTTC
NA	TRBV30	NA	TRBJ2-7	CAWSDGAYEQYF	TGTGCCTGGAGTGACGGGGCCTACGAGCAGTACTTC
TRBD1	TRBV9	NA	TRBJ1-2	CASSVSDRVYYGYTF	TGTGCCAGCAGCGTATCAGACAGGGTGTACTATGGCTACACCTTC
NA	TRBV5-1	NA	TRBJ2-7	CASSLTRGTYEQYF	TGCGCCAGCAGCTTGACGCGAGGAACCTACGAGCAGTACTTC
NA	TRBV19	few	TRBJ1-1	CASTLGGLNTEAFF	TGTGCCAGTACCCTGGGGGGACTGAACACTGAAGCTTTCTTT
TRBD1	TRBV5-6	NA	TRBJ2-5	CASIGTEKETQYF	TGTGCCAGCATCGGGACAGAGAAAGAGACCCAGTACTTC
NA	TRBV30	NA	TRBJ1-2	CAWSLGNGYTF	TGTGCCTGGAGTCTGGGGAATGGCTACACCTTC
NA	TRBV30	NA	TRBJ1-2	CAWSGRALTF	TGTGCCTGGAGTGGCAGGGCCCTGACCTTC
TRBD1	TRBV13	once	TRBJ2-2	CASSDRGAGELFF	TGTGCCAGCAGCGACAGGGGGGCCGGGGAGCTGTTTTTT
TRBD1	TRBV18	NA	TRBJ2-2	CASSPMDRVPTGELFF	TGTGCCAGCTCACCGATGGACAGGGTCCCCACCGGGGAGCTGTTTTTT
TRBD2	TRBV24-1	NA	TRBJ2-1	CATSEVAGGEQFF	TGTGCCACCAGTGAAGTAGCGGGAGGGGAGCAGTTCTTC